A selection of T cell receptor beta chains follows, all from one sample in a study of PD-L1 blockade in urothelial cancer. Some clones are missing from TCRdb's copy, which holds only in-frame ones; the method was immunoSEQ multiplex PCR. The sample includes 25,000 to 35,000 clones, about 90% of them seen just once. The material sequenced was PBMCs, taken around atezolizumab (anti-PD-L1) treatment. The receptors originated from a man aged 50 to 59 with urothelial cancer. CDR3s include the opening cysteine and the closing phenylalanine or tryptophan. A D gene is named only where the DNA matches it firmly. Rows give clone size only sometimes, using once, few, many, or a class for an expanded clone.

D gene | J gene | clone size | V gene | CDR3 protein | CDR3 DNA
TRBD2 | TRBJ2-7 | once | TRBV7-8 | CASSRTSGGLDHEQYF | TGTGCCAGCAGCCGGACTAGCGGGGGGTTGGACCACGAGCAGTACTTC
NA | TRBJ1-1 | NA | TRBV9 | CASSVGESSNTEAFF | TGTGCCAGCAGCGTAGGTGAGAGCTCGAACACTGAAGCTTTCTTT
TRBD1 | TRBJ1-5 | once | TRBV18 | CASSSQGNNQPQHF | TGTGCCAGCTCATCACAGGGGAACAATCAGCCCCAGCATTTT
NA | TRBJ1-1 | NA | TRBV30 | CAWSVSGGRVDTEAFF | TGTGCCTGGAGTGTATCGGGGGGGCGCGTGGACACTGAAGCTTTCTTT
NA | TRBJ1-2 | once | TRBV6-1 | CASKNNPGGGYGYTF | TGTGCCAGCAAGAACAACCCCGGGGGAGGGTATGGCTACACCTTC
TRBD1 | TRBJ2-2 | NA | TRBV19 | CASKGVGTGVIGELFF | TGTGCCAGTAAGGGGGTCGGGACAGGGGTTATCGGGGAGCTGTTTTTT
NA | TRBJ2-2 | NA | TRBV7-8 | CASSLTGGVGGELFF | TGTGCCAGCAGCTTAACGGGGGGCGTTGGCGGGGAGCTGTTTTTT
TRBD1 | TRBJ2-2 | few | TRBV6-1 | CASSERTGPWTGELFF | TGTGCCAGCAGTGAAAGGACAGGGCCGTGGACCGGGGAGCTGTTTTTT
NA | TRBJ2-7 | NA | TRBV30 | CAWSVTLFYEQYF | TGTGCCTGGAGTGTAACCCTATTCTACGAGCAGTACTTC
TRBD2 | TRBJ2-3 | NA | TRBV18 | CASSLGSSYSGKVTDTQYF | TGTGCCAGCTCACTTGGGAGTTCTTACAGCGGGAAGGTGACAGATACGCAGTATTTT
TRBD1 | TRBJ1-2 | NA | TRBV7-2 | CASSLEGGQGYGYTF | TGTGCCAGCAGCTTAGAGGGGGGACAGGGGTACGGCTACACCTTC
NA | TRBJ2-7 | NA | TRBV11-3 | CASSLEQGGEQYF | TGTGCCAGCAGCTTAGAGCAGGGAGGCGAGCAGTACTTC
TRBD2 | TRBJ2-2 | NA | TRBV9 | CASSVESGGSNTGELFF | TGTGCCAGCAGCGTAGAGAGCGGGGGGTCGAACACCGGGGAGCTGTTTTTT
NA | TRBJ1-2 | NA | TRBV27 | CASSLGDRSYGYTF | TGTGCCAGCAGTTTGGGAGACAGGTCCTATGGCTACACCTTC
TRBD2 | TRBJ2-1 | NA | TRBV2 | CASSETSGREGYNEQFF | TGTGCCAGCAGTGAGACTAGCGGGAGAGAGGGCTACAATGAGCAGTTCTTC
NA | TRBJ2-1 | once | TRBV27 | CASSLEPGSYNEQFF | TGTGCCAGCAGTTTGGAGCCGGGCTCCTACAATGAGCAGTTCTTC
TRBD2 | TRBJ2-3 | NA | TRBV19 | CASSLLAGGAVDTQYF | TGTGCCAGTAGTCTCTTAGCGGGAGGGGCGGTGGATACGCAGTATTTT
NA | TRBJ2-7 | NA | TRBV18 | CASSPTWRQFYEQYF | TGTGCCAGCTCACCTACCTGGAGACAGTTTTACGAGCAGTACTTC
NA | TRBJ1-2 | NA | TRBV5-1 | CASSFGGGGYTF | TGCGCCAGCAGTTTTGGGGGCGGTGGCTACACCTTC
TRBD2 | TRBJ2-7 | NA | TRBV29-1 | CSVTSGGPYEQYF | TGCAGCGTAACTAGCGGAGGGCCCTACGAGCAGTACTTC